The present entry profiles one T cell receptor (beta chain) with its context. The antigen is unknown. This sample was taken from a study of T cells expressing NK-cell markers. Study-level information: Sequenced donors, eight in total, included seven who were HCMV-seropositive and one who was seronegative. General observations from the study: In a group of roughly 6 donors, dominant NKG2C+ clonotypes represented about 1.0-8% of CD8+ T cells.

The germline V gene encodes CDR1 DFQATT and CDR2 SNEGSKA (reference sequence). This CDR3 has 14 amino acids. 5'RACE template switching with UMIs produced the TCR beta cDNA. TCRdb reanalyzed the 5' RACE reads and collapses them to one entry per CDR3 protein, without DNA. This sample carries some 340,000 distinct CDR3 sequences, with around 5.2% going to the ten biggest clones. This rearrangement joins TRBV20-1 to TRBJ2-7. This TCR was recovered from a man aged 18-70 years in good health. Sequencing was performed on blood T cells: a sorted CD56 or NKG2C T cell subset, CD4+ or CD8+ T cells, or bulk PBMC T cells (not recorded which). CDR3 residues: CSASYGGSTYEQYF.